This entry features one T cell receptor beta chain sequence. In the authors' methods: Estimation of nucleated cell counts was performed using reference gene primer amplification. Only in-frame clones appear in the TCRdb table, and some are missing; sequencing was by immunoSEQ multiplex PCR. V, J and clone size derive from that table, while D and trimming were established from the DNA sequence. The sample consists of 170,000 or so clones, roughly 80% of them appearing once. The CDR3 runs to 15 residues. Germline V gene lookup returns CDR1 SGHDN and CDR2 FVKESK. V lost 3 bases, J lost 7 bases, and 11 bases stayed unmatched. The data are from a study of blood T cell repertoires in COVID-19. In the study overall: T cells, B-cell-depleted T cells, or PBMCs provided the cDNA or gDNA that served as material.

This receptor was identified in a human donor in a cohort sampled during active COVID-19. The chain uses TRBV14 and TRBJ2-7; 8 nucleotides agree with TRBD2. What was sequenced was peripheral blood. The CDR3 loop is CASSHYRGGQDEQYF. For the CDR3, the DNA is TGTGCCAGCAGCCATTACCGGGGGGGCCAGGATGAGCAGTACTTC.